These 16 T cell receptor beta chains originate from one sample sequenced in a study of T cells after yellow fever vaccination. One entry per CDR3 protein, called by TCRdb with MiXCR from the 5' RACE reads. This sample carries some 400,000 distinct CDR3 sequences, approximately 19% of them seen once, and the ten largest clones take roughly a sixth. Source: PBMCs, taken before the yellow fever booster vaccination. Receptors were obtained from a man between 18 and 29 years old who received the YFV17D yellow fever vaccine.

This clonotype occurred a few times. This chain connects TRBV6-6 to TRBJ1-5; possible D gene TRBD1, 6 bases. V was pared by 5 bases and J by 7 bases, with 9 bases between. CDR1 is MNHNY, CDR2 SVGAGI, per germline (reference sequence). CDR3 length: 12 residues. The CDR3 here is CASSTGYQPQHF. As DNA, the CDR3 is TGTGCCAGCAGTACAGGGTACCAGCCCCAGCATTTT.

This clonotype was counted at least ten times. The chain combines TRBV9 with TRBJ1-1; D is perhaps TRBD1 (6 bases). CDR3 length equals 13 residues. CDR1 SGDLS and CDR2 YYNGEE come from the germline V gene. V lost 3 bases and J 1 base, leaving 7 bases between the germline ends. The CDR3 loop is CASSEGGNTEAFF. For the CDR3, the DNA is TGTGCCAGCAGCGAAGGGGGGAACACTGAAGCTTTCTTT.

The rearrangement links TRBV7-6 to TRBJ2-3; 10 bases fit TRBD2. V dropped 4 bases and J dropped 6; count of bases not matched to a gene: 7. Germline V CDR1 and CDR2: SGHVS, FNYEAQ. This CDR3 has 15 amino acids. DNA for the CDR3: TGTGCCAGCAGCTCTAGCGGGGGCCGACCCGATACGCAGTATTTT. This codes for CASSSSGGRPDTQYF.

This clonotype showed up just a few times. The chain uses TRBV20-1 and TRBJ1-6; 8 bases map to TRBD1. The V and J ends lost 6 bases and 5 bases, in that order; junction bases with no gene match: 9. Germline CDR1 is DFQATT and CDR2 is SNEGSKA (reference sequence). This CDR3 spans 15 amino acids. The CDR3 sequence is CSASGQATNNSPLHF. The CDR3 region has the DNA TGCAGTGCGTCGGGACAGGCCACCAATAATTCACCCCTCCACTTT.

CDR3 nucleotides: TGTGCCAGCAGTTACTTGACAGGGGGCCTCTATGGCTACACCTTC. It yields the protein CASSYLTGGLYGYTF. The V gene is TRBV6-5, the J gene TRBJ1-2; the match to TRBD1 covers 10 bases. Germline CDR1 MNHEY, CDR2 SVGAGI. CDR3 length: 15 residues. The J segment lost 4 bases and the V segment lost 1 base, leaving 3 bases of the junction unmatched.

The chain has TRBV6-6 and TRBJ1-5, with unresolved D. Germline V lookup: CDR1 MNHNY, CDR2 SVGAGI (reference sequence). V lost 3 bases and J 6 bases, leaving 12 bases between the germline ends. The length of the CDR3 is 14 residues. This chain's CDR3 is CASSYTAQPQPQHF. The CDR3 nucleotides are TGTGCCAGCAGTTATACAGCTCAACCTCAGCCCCAGCATTTT.

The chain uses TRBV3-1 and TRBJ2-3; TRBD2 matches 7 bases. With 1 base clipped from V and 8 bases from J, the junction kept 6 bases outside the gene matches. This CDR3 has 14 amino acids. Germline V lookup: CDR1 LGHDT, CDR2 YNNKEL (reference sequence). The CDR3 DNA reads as TGTGCCAGCAGCCAAGTCGGTGGCGGGGGTACGCAGTATTTT. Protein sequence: CASSQVGGGGTQYF.

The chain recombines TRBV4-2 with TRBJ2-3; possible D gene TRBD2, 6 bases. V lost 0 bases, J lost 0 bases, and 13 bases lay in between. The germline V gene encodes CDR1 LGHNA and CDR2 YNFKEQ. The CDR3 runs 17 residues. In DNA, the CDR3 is TGTGCCAGCAGCCAAGAGAGACTAGGCTCTAGCACAGATACGCAGTATTTT. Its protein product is CASSQERLGSSTDTQYF.

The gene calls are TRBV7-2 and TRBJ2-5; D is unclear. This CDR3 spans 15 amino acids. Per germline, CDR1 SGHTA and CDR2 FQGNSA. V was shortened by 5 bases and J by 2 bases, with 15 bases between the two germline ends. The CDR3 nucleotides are TGTGCCAGCAGCCGTGAGACTTCTGGGCAAGAGACCCAGTACTTC. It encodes CASSRETSGQETQYF.

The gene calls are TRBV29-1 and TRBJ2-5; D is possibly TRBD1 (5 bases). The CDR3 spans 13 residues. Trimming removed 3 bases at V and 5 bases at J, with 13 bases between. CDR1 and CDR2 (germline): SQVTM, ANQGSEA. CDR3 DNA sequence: TGCAGCGTTGAGATACAGGTTGGGGAGACCCAGTACTTC. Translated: CSVEIQVGETQYF. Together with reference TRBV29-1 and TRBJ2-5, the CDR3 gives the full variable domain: SAVISQKPSRDICQRGTSLTIQCQVDSQVTMMFWYRQQPGQSLTLIATANQGSEATYESGFVIDKFPISRPNLTFSTLTVSNMSPEDSSIYLCSVEIQVGETQYFGPGTRLLVL.

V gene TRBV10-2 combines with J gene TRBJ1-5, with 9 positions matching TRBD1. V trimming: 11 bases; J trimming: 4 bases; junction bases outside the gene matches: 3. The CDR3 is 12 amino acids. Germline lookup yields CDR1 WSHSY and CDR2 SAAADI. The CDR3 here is CAGGTGNQPQHF. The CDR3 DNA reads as TGCGCCGGAGGGACAGGGAATCAGCCCCAGCATTTT.

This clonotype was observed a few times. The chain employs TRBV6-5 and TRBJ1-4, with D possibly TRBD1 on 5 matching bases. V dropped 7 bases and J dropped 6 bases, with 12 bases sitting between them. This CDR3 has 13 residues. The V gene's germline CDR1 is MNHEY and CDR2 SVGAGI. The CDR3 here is CASKRQGDEKLFF. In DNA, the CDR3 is TGTGCCAGCAAACGTCAGGGTGATGAAAAACTGTTTTTT.

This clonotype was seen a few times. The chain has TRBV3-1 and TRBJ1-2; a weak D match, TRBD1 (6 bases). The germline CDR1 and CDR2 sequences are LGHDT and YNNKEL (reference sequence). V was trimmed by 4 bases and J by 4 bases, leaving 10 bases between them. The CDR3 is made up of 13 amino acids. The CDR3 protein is CASSLQGTYGYTF. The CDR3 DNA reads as TGTGCCAGCAGCCTCCAGGGGACCTATGGCTACACCTTC.

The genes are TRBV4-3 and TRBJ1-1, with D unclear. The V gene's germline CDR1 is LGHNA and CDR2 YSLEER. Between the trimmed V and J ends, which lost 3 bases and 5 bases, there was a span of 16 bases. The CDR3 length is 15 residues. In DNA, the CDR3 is TGCGCCAGCAGCCATTCGGACGCCTCCTCGACTGAAGCTTTCTTT. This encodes CASSHSDASSTEAFF.

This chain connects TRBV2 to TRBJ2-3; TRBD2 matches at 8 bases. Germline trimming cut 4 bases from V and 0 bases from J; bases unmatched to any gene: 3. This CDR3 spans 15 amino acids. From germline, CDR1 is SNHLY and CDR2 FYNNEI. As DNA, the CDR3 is TGTGCCAGCAGTGCAGGACTAGCTAGCACAGATACGCAGTATTTT. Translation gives CASSAGLASTDTQYF.

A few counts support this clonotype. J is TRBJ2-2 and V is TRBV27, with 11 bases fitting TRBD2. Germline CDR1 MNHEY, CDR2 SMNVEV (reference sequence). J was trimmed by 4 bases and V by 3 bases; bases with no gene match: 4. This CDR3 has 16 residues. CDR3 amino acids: CASSFVGLAATGELFF. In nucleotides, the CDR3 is TGTGCCAGCAGTTTTGTGGGACTAGCGGCCACCGGGGAGCTGTTTTTT.